This is a list of T cell receptor beta chains from one sample in a study of cytomegalovirus exposure and HLA in healthy donors. This table comes from immunoSEQ multiplex PCR, and its TCRdb copy is limited to in-frame clones, with some not included. The profile covers approximately 150,000 clones, with about 88% appearing a single time and just under 9% taken by the ten largest. Sequenced material: PBMCs. All receptors come from a young man in good health and CMV-seropositive. Each CDR3 is given with its conserved first and last residue. The D gene is left open where the match is weak. The size field is filled for only some rows; it gives once, few, many or a size class.

clone_size: NA
v_call: TRBV6-1
d_call: NA
cdr3_length: 14
j_call: TRBJ2-7
cdr3_aa: CASSTRDTAWDYAF
cdr3_nt: TGTGCCAGCAGTACCCGGGACACAGCCTGGGATTATGCATTC

clone_size: NA
v_call: TRBV27
d_call: NA
cdr3_length: 14
j_call: TRBJ2-7
cdr3_aa: CASSLSRGYYEQYF
cdr3_nt: TGTGCCAGCAGTCTCTCGAGGGGGTACTACGAGCAGTACTTC

clone_size: once
v_call: TRBV11-2
d_call: NA
cdr3_length: 13
j_call: TRBJ2-7
cdr3_aa: CASSPLESYEQYF
cdr3_nt: TGTGCCAGCAGCCCACTGGAGTCGTACGAGCAGTACTTC

clone_size: NA
v_call: TRBV2
d_call: NA
cdr3_length: 15
j_call: TRBJ2-7
cdr3_aa: CASSGAGSLSYEQYF
cdr3_nt: TGTGCCAGCAGTGGGGCTGGGTCCCTCTCCTACGAGCAGTACTTC

clone_size: few
v_call: TRBV5-5
d_call: NA
cdr3_length: 14
j_call: TRBJ1-1
cdr3_aa: CASSIVGRATEAFF
cdr3_nt: TGTGCCAGCAGCATTGTTGGGCGGGCCACTGAAGCTTTCTTT

clone_size: NA
v_call: TRBV30
d_call: NA
cdr3_length: 15
j_call: TRBJ1-2
cdr3_aa: CAWSVLGRGNYGYTF
cdr3_nt: TGTGCCTGGAGTGTACTAGGAAGAGGGAACTATGGCTACACCTTC

clone_size: NA
v_call: TRBV6-1
d_call: NA
cdr3_length: 14
j_call: TRBJ2-7
cdr3_aa: CASRIDAGSYEQYF
cdr3_nt: TGTGCCAGCAGGATTGATGCCGGGTCCTACGAGCAGTACTTC

clone_size: NA
v_call: TRBV5-4
d_call: TRBD2
cdr3_length: 16
j_call: TRBJ2-1
cdr3_aa: CASSLAGLGSWGEQFF
cdr3_nt: TGTGCCAGCAGCTTGGCGGGACTAGGGAGTTGGGGGGAGCAGTTCTTC

clone_size: NA
v_call: TRBV7-9
d_call: TRBD1
cdr3_length: 17
j_call: TRBJ2-6
cdr3_aa: CASSLDRGRPGANVLTF
cdr3_nt: TGTGCCAGCAGCTTAGACAGGGGACGGCCTGGGGCCAACGTCCTGACTTTC

clone_size: NA
v_call: TRBV11-3
d_call: TRBD2
cdr3_length: 18
j_call: TRBJ2-3
cdr3_aa: CASSKLAGELLGTDTQYF
cdr3_nt: TGTGCCAGCAGCAAGCTAGCGGGAGAACTACTGGGGACAGATACGCAGTATTTT

clone_size: NA
v_call: TRBV27
d_call: TRBD2
cdr3_length: 18
j_call: TRBJ2-2
cdr3_aa: CASSLRALAGGRPGELFF
cdr3_nt: TGTGCCAGCAGTTTAAGGGCCTTAGCGGGAGGCCGTCCCGGGGAGCTGTTTTTT

clone_size: NA
v_call: TRBV5-4
d_call: NA
cdr3_length: 15
j_call: TRBJ2-1
cdr3_aa: CASSSRGSSYNEQFF
cdr3_nt: TGTGCCAGCAGCTCCCGGGGGAGCTCCTACAATGAGCAGTTCTTC

clone_size: NA
v_call: TRBV30
d_call: NA
cdr3_length: 13
j_call: TRBJ2-3
cdr3_aa: CAWSPTSPNTQYF
cdr3_nt: TGTGCCTGGAGTCCCACTAGCCCAAATACGCAGTATTTT

clone_size: once
v_call: TRBV10-2
d_call: TRBD1
cdr3_length: 16
j_call: TRBJ1-6
cdr3_aa: CASSGRRQGLHSPLHF
cdr3_nt: TGCGCCAGCAGTGGGAGACGACAGGGTTTACATTCACCCCTCCACTTT

clone_size: NA
v_call: TRBV28
d_call: NA
cdr3_length: 14
j_call: TRBJ2-7
cdr3_aa: CASSLSGARYEQYF
cdr3_nt: TGTGCCAGCAGTTTATCGGGAGCCCGCTACGAGCAGTACTTC

clone_size: NA
v_call: TRBV7-6
d_call: TRBD1
cdr3_length: 19
j_call: TRBJ1-3
cdr3_aa: CASSLGGGGTGRPGNTIYF
cdr3_nt: TGTGCCAGCAGCTTAGGAGGAGGGGGGACAGGGAGGCCTGGAAACACCATATATTTT

clone_size: NA
v_call: TRBV5-6
d_call: TRBD1
cdr3_length: 14
j_call: TRBJ1-2
cdr3_aa: CASSLGRGLYGYTF
cdr3_nt: TGTGCCAGCAGCTTGGGCAGGGGGCTCTATGGCTACACCTTC

clone_size: NA
v_call: TRBV28
d_call: NA
cdr3_length: 14
j_call: TRBJ2-7
cdr3_aa: CASSSGQGTYEQYF
cdr3_nt: NA

clone_size: once
v_call: TRBV23-1
d_call: NA
cdr3_length: 15
j_call: TRBJ2-7
cdr3_aa: CASSQSSPTPYEQYF
cdr3_nt: TGCGCCAGCAGTCAATCATCCCCGACACCCTACGAGCAGTACTTC

clone_size: NA
v_call: TRBV19
d_call: TRBD1
cdr3_length: 16
j_call: TRBJ1-4
cdr3_aa: CASSLDRGVVNEKLFF
cdr3_nt: TGTGCCAGTAGCCTGGACAGGGGAGTAGTTAATGAAAAACTGTTTTTT

clone_size: NA
v_call: TRBV27
d_call: NA
cdr3_length: 13
j_call: TRBJ1-6
cdr3_aa: CASTKTGNSPLHF
cdr3_nt: TGTGCCAGCACGAAGACAGGCAATTCACCCCTCCACTTT

clone_size: NA
v_call: TRBV5-1
d_call: NA
cdr3_length: 15
j_call: TRBJ2-1
cdr3_aa: CASSLGEVAGNEQFF
cdr3_nt: TGCGCCAGCAGCTTGGGAGAAGTGGCGGGGAATGAGCAGTTCTTC